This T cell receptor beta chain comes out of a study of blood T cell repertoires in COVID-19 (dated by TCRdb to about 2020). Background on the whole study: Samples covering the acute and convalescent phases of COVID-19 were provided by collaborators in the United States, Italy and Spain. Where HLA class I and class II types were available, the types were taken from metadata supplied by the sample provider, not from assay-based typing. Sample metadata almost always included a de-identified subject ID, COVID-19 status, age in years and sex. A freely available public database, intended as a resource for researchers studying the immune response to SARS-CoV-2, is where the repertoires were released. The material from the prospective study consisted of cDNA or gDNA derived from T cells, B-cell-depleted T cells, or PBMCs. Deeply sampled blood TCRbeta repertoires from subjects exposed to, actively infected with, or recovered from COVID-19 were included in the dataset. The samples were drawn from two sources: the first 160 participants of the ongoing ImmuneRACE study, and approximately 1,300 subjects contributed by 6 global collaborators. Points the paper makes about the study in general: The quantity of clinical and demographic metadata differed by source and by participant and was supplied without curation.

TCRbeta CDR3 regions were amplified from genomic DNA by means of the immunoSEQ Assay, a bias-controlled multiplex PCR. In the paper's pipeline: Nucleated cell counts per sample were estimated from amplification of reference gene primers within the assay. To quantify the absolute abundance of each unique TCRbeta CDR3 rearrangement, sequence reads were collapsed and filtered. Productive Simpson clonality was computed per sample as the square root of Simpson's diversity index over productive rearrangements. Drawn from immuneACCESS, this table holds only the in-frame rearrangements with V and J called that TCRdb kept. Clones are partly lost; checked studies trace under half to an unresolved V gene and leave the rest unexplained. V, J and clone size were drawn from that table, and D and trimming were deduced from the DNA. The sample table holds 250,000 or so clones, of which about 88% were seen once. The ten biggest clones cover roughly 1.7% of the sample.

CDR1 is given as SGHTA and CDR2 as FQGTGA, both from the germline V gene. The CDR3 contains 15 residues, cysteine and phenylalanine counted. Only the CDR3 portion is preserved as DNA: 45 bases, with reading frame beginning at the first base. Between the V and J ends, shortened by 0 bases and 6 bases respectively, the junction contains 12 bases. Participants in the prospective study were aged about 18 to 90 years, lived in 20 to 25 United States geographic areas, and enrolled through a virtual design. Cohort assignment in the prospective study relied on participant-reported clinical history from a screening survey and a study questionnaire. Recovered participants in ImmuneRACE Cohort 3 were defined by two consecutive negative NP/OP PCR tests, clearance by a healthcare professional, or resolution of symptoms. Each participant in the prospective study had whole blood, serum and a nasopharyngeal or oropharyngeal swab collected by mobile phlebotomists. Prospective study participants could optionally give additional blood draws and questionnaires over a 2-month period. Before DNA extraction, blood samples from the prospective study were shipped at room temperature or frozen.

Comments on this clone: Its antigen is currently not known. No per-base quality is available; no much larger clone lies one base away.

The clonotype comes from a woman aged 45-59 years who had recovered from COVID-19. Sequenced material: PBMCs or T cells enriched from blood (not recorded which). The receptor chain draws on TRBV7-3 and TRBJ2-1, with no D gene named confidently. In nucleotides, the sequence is TGTGCCAGCAGCTTAACGCTCGCGGTGGGCAATGAGCAGTTCTTC. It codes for CASSLTLAVGNEQFF.